The source of this T cell receptor (beta chain) is a study of blood T cells in healthy people across ages. Findings of the study overall: There was no known CMV status for donors, so expanded clonotype changes were possibly confounded. Bulk PBMC profiling left naive and antigen-experienced comparisons inconclusive.

Primers used in a second PCR of roughly 6 to 12 cycles were a sample-barcoded 5' primer and a J-beta primer mix. TCRdb analysed the 5' RACE reads with MiXCR anew, one entry per CDR3 protein. The sample consists of about 640,000 distinct CDR3 sequences, under 30% of them appearing once. This clonotype came up many times. Antigen unknown. V was clipped by 3 bases and J by 8 bases; unmatched bases: 7. This CDR3 has 14 residues. Per germline, CDR1 DFQATT and CDR2 SNEGSKA (reference sequence). Each donor supplied around 9.9 milliliters of peripheral blood. The chain uses TRBV20-1 and TRBJ1-6, with 7 bases lining up with TRBD1. Sequences were obtained from blood. The clonotype originates from a woman over 75 in good health. Here the CDR3 DNA reads TGCAGTGCTAGTCTCGGACAGGAGTATTCACCCCTCCACTTT. Its protein is CSASLGQEYSPLHF.